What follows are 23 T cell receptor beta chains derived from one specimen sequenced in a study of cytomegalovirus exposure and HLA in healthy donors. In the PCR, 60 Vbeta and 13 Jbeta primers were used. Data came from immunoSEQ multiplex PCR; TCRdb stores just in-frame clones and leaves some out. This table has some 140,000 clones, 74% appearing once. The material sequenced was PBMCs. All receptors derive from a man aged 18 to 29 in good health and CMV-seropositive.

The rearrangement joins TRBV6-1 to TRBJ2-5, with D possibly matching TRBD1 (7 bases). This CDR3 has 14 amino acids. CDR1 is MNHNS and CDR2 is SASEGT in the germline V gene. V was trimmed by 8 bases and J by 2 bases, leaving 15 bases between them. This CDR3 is CASVPGGPQETQYF. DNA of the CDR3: TGTGCCAGCGTACCAGGGGGGCCACAAGAGACCCAGTACTTC.

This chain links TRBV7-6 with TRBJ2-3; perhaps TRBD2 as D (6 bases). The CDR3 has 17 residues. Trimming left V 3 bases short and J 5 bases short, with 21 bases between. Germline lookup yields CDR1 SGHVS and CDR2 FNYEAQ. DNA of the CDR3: TGTGCCAGCAGCTTCGTGGGACGGGAGAGGGGAAAAGATACGCAGTATTTT. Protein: CASSFVGRERGKDTQYF.

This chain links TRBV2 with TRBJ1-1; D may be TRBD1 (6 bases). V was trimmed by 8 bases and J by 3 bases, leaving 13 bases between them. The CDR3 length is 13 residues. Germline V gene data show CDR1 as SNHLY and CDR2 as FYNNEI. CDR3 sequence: CASRGGGYTEAFF. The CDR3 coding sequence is TGTGCCAGCCGAGGGGGTGGGTACACTGAAGCTTTCTTT.

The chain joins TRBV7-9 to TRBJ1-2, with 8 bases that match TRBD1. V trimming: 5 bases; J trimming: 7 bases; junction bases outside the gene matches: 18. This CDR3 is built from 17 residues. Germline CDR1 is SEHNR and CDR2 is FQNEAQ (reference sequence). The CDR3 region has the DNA TGTGCCAGCAGCCCCTTGACAGGGGTGAGGGCATCAGCTGGCTACACCTTC. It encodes CASSPLTGVRASAGYTF.

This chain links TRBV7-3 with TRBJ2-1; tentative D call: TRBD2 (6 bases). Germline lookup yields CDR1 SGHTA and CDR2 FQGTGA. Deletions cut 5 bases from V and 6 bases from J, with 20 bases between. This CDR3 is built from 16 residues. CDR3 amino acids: CASSPWGNTGGNEQFF. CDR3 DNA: TGTGCCAGCAGCCCCTGGGGGAACACCGGGGGCAATGAGCAGTTCTTC.

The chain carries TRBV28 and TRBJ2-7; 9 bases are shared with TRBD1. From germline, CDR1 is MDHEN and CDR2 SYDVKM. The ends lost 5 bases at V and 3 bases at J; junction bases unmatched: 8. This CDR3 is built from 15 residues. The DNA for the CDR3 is TGTGCCAGCAGTACCAGGACAGGGGCCTTCTACGAGCAGTACTTC. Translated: CASSTRTGAFYEQYF.

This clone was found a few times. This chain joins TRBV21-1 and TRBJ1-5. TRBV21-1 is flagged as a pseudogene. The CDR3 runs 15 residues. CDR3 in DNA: TGTGCCAGCAGCAAAGTATCGGTTCGCAATCAGCCCCAGCATTTT. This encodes CASSKVSVRNQPQHF.

CDR3 sequence reads: CASSEAGGLYEQYF. CDR3 in DNA: TGTGCCAGCAGCGAAGCGGGAGGACTATACGAGCAGTACTTC. The J gene is TRBJ2-7, the V gene TRBV9, with TRBD2 matching 9 bases. Germline V gives CDR1 SGDLS, CDR2 YYNGEE. The junction had 5 bases not matched to a gene; V was cut back by 3 bases and J by 4 bases. The CDR3 spans 14 residues.

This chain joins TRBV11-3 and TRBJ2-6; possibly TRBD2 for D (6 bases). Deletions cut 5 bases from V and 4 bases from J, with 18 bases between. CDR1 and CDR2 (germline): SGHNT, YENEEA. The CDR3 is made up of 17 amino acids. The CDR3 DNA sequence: TGTGCCAGCAGCCCTGGAACCGGGGGTAAGGGGGCCAACGTCCTGACTTTC. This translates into CASSPGTGGKGANVLTF.

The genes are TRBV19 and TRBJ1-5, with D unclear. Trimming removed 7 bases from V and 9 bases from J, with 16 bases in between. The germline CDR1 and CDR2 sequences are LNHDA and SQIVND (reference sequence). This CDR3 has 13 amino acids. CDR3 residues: CASTPVRDGPQHF. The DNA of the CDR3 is TGTGCCAGTACCCCCGTGAGGGATGGGCCCCAGCATTTT.

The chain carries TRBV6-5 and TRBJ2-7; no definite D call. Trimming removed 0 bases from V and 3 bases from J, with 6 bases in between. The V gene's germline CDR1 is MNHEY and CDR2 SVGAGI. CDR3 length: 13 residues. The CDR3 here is CASSYSILYEQYF. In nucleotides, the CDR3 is TGTGCCAGCAGTTACTCGATACTCTACGAGCAGTACTTC.

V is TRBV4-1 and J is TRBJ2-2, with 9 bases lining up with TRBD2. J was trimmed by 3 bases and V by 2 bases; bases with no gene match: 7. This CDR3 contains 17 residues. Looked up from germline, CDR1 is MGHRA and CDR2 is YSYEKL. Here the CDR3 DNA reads TGCGCCAGCAGCCAATATGGCGGGGGGGTCGACACCGGGGAGCTGTTTTTT. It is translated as CASSQYGGGVDTGELFF.

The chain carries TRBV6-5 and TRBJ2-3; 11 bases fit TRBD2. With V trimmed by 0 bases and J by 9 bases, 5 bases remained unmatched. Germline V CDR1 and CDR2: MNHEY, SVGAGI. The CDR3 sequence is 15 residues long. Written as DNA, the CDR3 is TGTGCCAGCAGTTACTCGGGGAGACTAGCGGGAACGCAGTATTTT. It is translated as CASSYSGRLAGTQYF.

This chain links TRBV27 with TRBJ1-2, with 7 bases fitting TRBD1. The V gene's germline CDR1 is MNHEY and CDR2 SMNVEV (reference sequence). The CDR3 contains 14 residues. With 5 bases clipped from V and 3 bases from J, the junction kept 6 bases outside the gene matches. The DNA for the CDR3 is TGTGCCAGCAGTCCGGACAGGTACCACTATGGCTACACCTTC. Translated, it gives CASSPDRYHYGYTF.

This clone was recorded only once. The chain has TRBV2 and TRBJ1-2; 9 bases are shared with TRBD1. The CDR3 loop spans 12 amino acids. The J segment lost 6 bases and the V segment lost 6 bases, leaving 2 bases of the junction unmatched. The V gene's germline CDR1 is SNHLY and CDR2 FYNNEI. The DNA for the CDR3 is TGTGCCAGCAGACAGGGGGCGGATGGCTACACCTTC. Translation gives CASRQGADGYTF.

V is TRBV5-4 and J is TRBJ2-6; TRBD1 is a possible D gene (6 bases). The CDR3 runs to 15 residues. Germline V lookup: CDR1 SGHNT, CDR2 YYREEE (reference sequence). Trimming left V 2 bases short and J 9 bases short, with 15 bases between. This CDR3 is CASSFDWGQGNVLTF. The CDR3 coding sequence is TGTGCCAGCAGCTTCGACTGGGGGCAGGGCAACGTCCTGACTTTC.

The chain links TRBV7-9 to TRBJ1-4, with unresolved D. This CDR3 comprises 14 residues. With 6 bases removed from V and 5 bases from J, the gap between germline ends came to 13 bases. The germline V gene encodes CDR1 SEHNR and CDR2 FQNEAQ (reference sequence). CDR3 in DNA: TGTGCCAGCAGAGGCGGGGAACCGAATGAAAAACTGTTTTTT. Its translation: CASRGGEPNEKLFF.

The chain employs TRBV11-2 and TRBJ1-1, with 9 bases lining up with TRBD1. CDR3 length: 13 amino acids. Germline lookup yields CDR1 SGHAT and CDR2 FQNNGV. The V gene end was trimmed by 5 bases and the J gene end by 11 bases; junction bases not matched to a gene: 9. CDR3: CASSLAHGTGAFF. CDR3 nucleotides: TGTGCCAGCAGCCTCGCCCACGGGACAGGGGCTTTCTTT. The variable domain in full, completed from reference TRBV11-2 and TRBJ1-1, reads EAGVAQSPRYKIIEKRQSVAFWCNPISGHATLYWYQQILGQGPKLLIQFQNNGVVDDSQLPKDRFSAERLKGVDSTLKIQPAKLEDSAVYLCASSLAHGTGAFFGQGTRLTVV.

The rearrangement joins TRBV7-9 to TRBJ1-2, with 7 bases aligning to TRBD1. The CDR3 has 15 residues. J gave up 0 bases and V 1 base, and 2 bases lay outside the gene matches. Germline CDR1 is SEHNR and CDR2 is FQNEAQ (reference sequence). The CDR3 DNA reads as TGTGCCAGCAGCTTAGGTACAGGGGCTAACTATGGCTACACCTTC. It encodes CASSLGTGANYGYTF. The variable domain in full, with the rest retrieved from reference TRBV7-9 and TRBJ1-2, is DTGVSQNPRHKITKRGQNVTFRCDPISEHNRLYWYRQTLGQGPEFLTYFQNEAQLEKSRLLSDRFSAERPKGSFSTLEIQRTEQGDSAMYLCASSLGTGANYGYTFGSGTRLTVV.

As DNA, the CDR3 is TGTGCCAGCAGCTCCTCAGGGGCCAATCAGCCCCAGCATTTT. Translation: CASSSSGANQPQHF. The V call is TRBV5-6, the J call TRBJ1-5, with D tentatively TRBD1 (6 bases). The CDR3 contains 14 residues. Germline loops: CDR1 SGHDT, CDR2 YYEEEE. The V end lost 3 bases, the J end lost 3 bases, and 10 bases lay between the germline ends.

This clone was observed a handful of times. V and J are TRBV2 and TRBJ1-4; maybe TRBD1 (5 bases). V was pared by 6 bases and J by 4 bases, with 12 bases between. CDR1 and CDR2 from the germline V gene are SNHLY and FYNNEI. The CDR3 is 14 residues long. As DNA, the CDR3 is TGTGCCAGCAGGGCGGGACGGAGTAATGAAAAACTGTTTTTT. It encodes CASRAGRSNEKLFF.

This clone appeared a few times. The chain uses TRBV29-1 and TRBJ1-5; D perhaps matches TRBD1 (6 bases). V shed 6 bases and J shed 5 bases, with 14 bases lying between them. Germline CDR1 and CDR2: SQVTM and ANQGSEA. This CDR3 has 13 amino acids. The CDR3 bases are TGCAGCGTCAGGGACACTCAAGATCAGCCCCAGCATTTT. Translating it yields CSVRDTQDQPQHF.

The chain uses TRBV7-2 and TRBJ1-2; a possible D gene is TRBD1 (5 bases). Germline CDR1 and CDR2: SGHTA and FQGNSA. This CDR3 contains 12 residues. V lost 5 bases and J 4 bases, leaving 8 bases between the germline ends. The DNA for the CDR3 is TGTGCCAGCAGCCACGACAGCTATGGCTACACCTTC. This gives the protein CASSHDSYGYTF.